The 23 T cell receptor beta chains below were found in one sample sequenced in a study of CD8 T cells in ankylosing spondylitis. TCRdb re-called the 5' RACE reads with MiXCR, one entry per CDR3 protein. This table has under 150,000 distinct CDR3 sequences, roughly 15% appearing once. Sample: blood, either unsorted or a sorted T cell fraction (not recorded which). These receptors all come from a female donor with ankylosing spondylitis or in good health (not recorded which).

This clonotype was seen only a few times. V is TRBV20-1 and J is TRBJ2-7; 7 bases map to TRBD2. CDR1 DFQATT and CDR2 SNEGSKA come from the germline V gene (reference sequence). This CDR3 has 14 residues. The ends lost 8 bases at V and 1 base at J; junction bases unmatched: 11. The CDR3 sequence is CSMTEASGSYEQYF. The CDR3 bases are TGCAGTATGACAGAAGCTAGCGGTTCCTACGAGCAGTACTTC.

The CDR3 reads CASSLIGGGQPQHF. CDR3 in DNA: TGTGCCAGCAGCTTAATTGGGGGAGGTCAGCCCCAGCATTTT. The chain recombines TRBV7-3 with TRBJ1-5, with D maybe TRBD1 (5 bases). The germline gives CDR1 SGHTA, CDR2 FQGTGA. The CDR3 length is 14 residues. V gave up 1 base and J gave up 6 bases, with 10 bases separating them.

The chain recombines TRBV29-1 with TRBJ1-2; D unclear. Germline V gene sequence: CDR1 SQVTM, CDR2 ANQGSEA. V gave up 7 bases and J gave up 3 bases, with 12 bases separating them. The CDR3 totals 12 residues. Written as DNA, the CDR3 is TGCAGCGGGAAATCGGGGTACTATGGCTACACCTTC. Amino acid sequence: CSGKSGYYGYTF.

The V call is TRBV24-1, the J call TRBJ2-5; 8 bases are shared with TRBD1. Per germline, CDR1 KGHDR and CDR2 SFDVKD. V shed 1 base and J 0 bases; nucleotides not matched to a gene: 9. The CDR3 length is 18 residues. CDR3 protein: CATSDFGKTGGHQETQYF. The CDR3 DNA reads TGTGCCACCAGTGATTTTGGAAAAACAGGGGGTCACCAAGAGACCCAGTACTTC.

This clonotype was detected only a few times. The CDR3 DNA is TGCAGTGCTAGAGGCGAAGGACAGCAATATGGCTACACCTTC. Its translation is CSARGEGQQYGYTF. The rearrangement joins TRBV20-1 to TRBJ1-2; weak D call: TRBD1 (6 bases). The germline CDR1 and CDR2 sequences are DFQATT and SNEGSKA (reference sequence). The CDR3 runs to 14 residues. V lost 1 base, J lost 5 bases, and 14 bases lay in between.

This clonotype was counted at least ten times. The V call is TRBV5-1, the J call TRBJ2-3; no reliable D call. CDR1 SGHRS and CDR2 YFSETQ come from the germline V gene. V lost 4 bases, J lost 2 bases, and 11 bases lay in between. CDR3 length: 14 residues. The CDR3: CASSQQSSTDTQYF. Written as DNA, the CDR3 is TGCGCCAGCAGCCAACAGAGTTCCACAGATACGCAGTATTTT.

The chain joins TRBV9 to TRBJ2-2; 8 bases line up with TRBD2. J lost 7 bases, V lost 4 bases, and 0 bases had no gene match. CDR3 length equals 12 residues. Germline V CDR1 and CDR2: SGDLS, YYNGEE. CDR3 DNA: TGTGCCAGCAGCCGGGGGGGCGGGGAGCTGTTTTTT. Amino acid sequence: CASSRGGGELFF.

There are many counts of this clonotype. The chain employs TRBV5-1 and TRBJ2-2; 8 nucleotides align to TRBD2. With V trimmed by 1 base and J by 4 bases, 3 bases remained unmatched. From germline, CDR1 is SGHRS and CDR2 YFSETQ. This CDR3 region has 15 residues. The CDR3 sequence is CASSLFLAGTGELFF. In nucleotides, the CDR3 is TGCGCCAGCAGCTTGTTCCTAGCGGGCACCGGGGAGCTGTTTTTT.

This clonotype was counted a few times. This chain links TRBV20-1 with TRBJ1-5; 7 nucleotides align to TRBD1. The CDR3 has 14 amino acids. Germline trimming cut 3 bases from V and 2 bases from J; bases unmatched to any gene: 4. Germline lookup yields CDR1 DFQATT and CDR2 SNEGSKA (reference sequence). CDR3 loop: CSARGTEGNQPQHF. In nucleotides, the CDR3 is TGCAGTGCTAGGGGGACAGAAGGCAATCAGCCCCAGCATTTT.

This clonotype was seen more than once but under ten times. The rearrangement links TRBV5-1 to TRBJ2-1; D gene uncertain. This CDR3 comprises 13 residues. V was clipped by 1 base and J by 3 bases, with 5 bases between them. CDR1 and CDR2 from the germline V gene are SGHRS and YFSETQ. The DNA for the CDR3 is TGCGCCAGCAGCTTGACAAACTACAATGAGCAGTTCTTC. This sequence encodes CASSLTNYNEQFF.

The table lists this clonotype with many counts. CDR3 residues: CSAPWTGGMNEQYF. As DNA, the CDR3 is TGCAGTGCCCCCTGGACAGGGGGCATGAACGAGCAGTACTTC. This chain joins TRBV20-1 and TRBJ2-7; 11 bases map to TRBD1. Germline V CDR1 and CDR2: DFQATT, SNEGSKA (reference sequence). The CDR3 runs to 14 residues. V gave up 6 bases and J gave up 5 bases; unmatched junction bases: 9.

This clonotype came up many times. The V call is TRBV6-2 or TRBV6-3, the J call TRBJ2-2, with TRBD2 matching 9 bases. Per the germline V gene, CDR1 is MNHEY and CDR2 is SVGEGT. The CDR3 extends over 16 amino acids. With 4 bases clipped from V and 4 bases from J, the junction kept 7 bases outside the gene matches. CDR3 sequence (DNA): TGTGCCAGCAGTTGGGGGCAGCGGGAGGTCACCGGGGAGCTGTTTTTT. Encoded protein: CASSWGQREVTGELFF.

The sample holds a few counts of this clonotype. Here the CDR3 reads CALGPGMGYEQYF. The CDR3 DNA reads as TGTGCCCTAGGGCCCGGAATGGGGTACGAGCAGTACTTC. This chain uses TRBV6-1 with TRBJ2-7; D gene ambiguous. The V and J ends lost 11 bases and 4 bases respectively, with 18 bases between them. The CDR3 is made up of 13 amino acids. Germline V gene data show CDR1 as MNHNS and CDR2 as SASEGT.

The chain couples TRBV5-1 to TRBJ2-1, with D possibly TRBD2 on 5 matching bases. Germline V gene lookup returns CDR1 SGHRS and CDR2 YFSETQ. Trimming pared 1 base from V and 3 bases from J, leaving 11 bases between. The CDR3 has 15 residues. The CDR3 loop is CASSLYPLDYNEQFF. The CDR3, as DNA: TGCGCCAGCAGCTTGTATCCACTAGACTACAATGAGCAGTTCTTC. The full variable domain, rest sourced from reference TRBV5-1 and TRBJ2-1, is KAGVTQTPRYLIKTRGQQVTLSCSPISGHRSVSWYQQTPGQGLQFLFEYFSETQRNKGNFPGRFSGRQFSNSRSEMNVSTLELGDSALYLCASSLYPLDYNEQFFGPGTRLTVL.

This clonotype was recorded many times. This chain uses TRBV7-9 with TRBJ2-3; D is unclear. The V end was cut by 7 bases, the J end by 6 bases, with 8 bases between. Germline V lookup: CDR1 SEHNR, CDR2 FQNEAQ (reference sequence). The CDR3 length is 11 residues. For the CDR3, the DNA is TGTGCCAGCACCCCGGTGGATACGCAGTATTTT. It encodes CASTPVDTQYF.

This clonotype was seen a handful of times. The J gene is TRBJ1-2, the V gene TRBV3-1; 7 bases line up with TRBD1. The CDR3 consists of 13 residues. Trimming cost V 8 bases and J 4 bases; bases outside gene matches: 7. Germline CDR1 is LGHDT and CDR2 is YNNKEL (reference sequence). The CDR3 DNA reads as TGTGCCAGCCGCAGACAGGGTGCCTATGGCTACACCTTC. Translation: CASRRQGAYGYTF.

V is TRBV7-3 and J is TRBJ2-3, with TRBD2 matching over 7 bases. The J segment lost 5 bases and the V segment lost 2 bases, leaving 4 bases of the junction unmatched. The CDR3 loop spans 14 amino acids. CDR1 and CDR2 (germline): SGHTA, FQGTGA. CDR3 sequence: CASSLAGEVDTQYF. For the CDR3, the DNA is TGTGCCAGCAGCTTAGCGGGAGAGGTAGATACGCAGTATTTT.

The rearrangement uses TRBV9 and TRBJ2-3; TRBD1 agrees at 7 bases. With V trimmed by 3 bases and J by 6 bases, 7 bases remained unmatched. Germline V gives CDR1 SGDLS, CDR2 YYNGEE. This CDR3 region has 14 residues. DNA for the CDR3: TGTGCCAGCAGCGCCCGGGACAGCATGGATACGCAGTATTTT. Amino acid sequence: CASSARDSMDTQYF. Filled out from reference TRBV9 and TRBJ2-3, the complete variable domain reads DSGVTQTPKHLITATGQRVTLRCSPRSGDLSVYWYQQSLDQGLQFLIQYYNGEERAKGNILERFSAQQFPDLHSELNLSSLELGDSALYFCASSARDSMDTQYFGPGTRLTVL.

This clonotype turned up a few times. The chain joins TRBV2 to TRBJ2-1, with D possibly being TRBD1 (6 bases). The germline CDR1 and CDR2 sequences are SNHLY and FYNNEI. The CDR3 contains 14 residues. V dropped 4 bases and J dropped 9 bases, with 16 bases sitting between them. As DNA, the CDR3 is TGTGCCAGCAGTGTCGCAGGGGCCACGGGTGAGCAGTTCTTC. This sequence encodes CASSVAGATGEQFF.

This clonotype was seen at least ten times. CDR3 DNA sequence: TGTGCCAGCAGCCTACTAGCGGGAGGGTCAGATACGCAGTATTTT. It specifies CASSLLAGGSDTQYF. The genes are TRBV7-9 and TRBJ2-3, with 13 bases lining up with TRBD2. The CDR3 has 15 amino acids. The V gene end was trimmed by 5 bases and the J gene end by 4 bases; junction bases not matched to a gene: 3. Germline V gene sequence: CDR1 SEHNR, CDR2 FQNEAQ (reference sequence).

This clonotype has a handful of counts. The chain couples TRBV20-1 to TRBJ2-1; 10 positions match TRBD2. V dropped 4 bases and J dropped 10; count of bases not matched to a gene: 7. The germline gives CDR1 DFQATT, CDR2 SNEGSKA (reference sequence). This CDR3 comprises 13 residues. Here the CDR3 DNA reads TGCAGTGCTACGGGACTAGCGACAATGGAGCAGTTCTTC. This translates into CSATGLATMEQFF.

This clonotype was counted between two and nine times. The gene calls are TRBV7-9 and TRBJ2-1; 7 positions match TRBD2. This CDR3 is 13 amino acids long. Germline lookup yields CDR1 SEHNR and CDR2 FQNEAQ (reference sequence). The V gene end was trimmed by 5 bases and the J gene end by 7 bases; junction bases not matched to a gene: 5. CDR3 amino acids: CASSPSGGNEQFF. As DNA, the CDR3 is TGTGCCAGCAGCCCGTCGGGGGGAAATGAGCAGTTCTTC.

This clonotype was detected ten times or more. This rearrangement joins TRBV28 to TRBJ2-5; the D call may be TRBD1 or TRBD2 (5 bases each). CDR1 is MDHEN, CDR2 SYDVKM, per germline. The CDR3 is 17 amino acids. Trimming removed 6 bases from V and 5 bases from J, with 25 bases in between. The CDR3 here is CASSLGASALHQETQYF. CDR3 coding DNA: TGTGCCAGCAGCCTCGGGGCTTCGGCCCTACATCAGGAGACCCAGTACTTC.